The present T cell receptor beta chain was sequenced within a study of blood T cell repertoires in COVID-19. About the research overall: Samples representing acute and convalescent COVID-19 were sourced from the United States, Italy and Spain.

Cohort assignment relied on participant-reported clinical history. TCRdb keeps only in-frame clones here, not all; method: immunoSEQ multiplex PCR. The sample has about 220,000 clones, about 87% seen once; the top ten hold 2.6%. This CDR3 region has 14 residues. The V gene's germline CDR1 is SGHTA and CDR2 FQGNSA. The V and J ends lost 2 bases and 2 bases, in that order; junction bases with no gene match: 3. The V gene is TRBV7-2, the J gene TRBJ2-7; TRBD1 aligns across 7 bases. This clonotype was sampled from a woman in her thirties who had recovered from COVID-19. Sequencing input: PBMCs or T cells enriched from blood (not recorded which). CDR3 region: CASSLRQGPYEQYF. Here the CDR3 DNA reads TGTGCCAGCAGCTTAAGACAGGGCCCCTACGAGCAGTACTTC. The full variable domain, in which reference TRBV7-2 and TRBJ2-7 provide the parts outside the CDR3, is GAGVSQSPSNKVTEKGKDVELRCDPISGHTALYWYRQSLGQGLEFLIYFQGNSAPDKSGLPSDRFSAERTGGSVSTLTIQRTQQEDSAVYLCASSLRQGPYEQYFGPGTRLTVT.